These T cell receptor beta chains were read from a single sample in a study of T cell responses to AZD1222 COVID-19 vaccine. Profiled with immunoSEQ multiplex PCR; TCRdb holds only in-frame clones, not every one. This table holds 140,000 to 150,000 clones, roughly 85% found once. The source material was peripheral blood, sampled on day 0 of AZD1222 vaccination. The receptors come from an adult in good health. CDR3s include the opening cysteine and the closing phenylalanine or tryptophan. The D gene is left open where the match is weak. The size of a clone is reported for some rows only, either as once, few or many, or as a class for expanded clones.

clone_size d_call j_call v_call cdr3_aa cdr3_nt
- TRBD1 TRBJ1-2 TRBV25-1 CASSEGQGAHGYTF TGTGCCAGCAGTGAAGGGCAGGGGGCGCATGGCTACACCTTC
- TRBD1 TRBJ2-6 TRBV25-1 CASSETTGRPSGANVLTF TGTGCCAGCAGTGAAACGACAGGGCGCCCCTCTGGGGCCAACGTCCTGACTTTC
- - TRBJ1-1 TRBV29-1 CSALGASNAEAFF TGCAGCGCCCTCGGGGCGTCTAACGCTGAAGCTTTCTTT
- - TRBJ2-1 TRBV29-1 CSVIIGASESYNEQFF TGCAGCGTCATAATCGGGGCTAGCGAATCCTACAATGAGCAGTTCTTC
- TRBD1 TRBJ2-1 TRBV25-1 CASSLPGQGRNEQFF TGTGCCAGCAGCCTTCCGGGACAGGGTCGTAATGAGCAGTTCTTC
- TRBD1 TRBJ1-2 TRBV9 CASTRDRVLYGYTF TGTGCCAGCACCAGGGACAGGGTCCTGTATGGCTACACCTTC
- - TRBJ2-2 TRBV5-1 CASSFDVGNGELFF TGCGCCAGCAGCTTCGACGTGGGGAATGGGGAGCTGTTTTTT
once - TRBJ1-5 TRBV28 CASSFKGTSNQPQHF TGTGCCAGCAGTTTTAAGGGAACGAGCAATCAGCCCCAGCATTTT
- TRBD1 TRBJ1-2 TRBV5-1 CASSLEGTGGSGYTF TGCGCCAGCAGCTTGGAAGGAACAGGGGGCAGTGGCTACACCTTC
- - TRBJ2-5 TRBV6-5 CASSYSTGMGPWYF TGTGCCAGCAGTTACTCTACGGGAATGGGACCTTGGTACTTC
- TRBD2 TRBJ2-1 TRBV4-1 CASRRGASNEQFF TGCGCCAGCCGGCGGGGGGCTAGCAATGAGCAGTTCTTC
once - TRBJ1-5 TRBV25-1 CASIRRGESQPQHF TGTGCCAGCATCCGAAGGGGGGAATCGCAGCCCCAGCATTTT
- - TRBJ1-6 TRBV28 CASSFEGLYNSPLHF TGTGCCAGCAGTTTTGAGGGGCTGTATAATTCACCCCTCCACTTT
once - TRBJ1-4 TRBV23-1 CASSQIRYKEKLFF TGCGCCAGCAGTCAAATCAGGTATAAGGAAAAACTGTTTTTT
- - TRBJ2-5 TRBV10-2 CASKRGVQETQYF TGCGCCAGCAAGAGGGGAGTTCAAGAGACCCAGTACTTC
once - TRBJ2-1 TRBV9 CASSQGPGSYNEQFF TGTGCCAGCAGCCAGGGCCCAGGGTCCTACAATGAGCAGTTCTTC
- - TRBJ1-1 TRBV27 CASSLSGRVGTEAFF TGTGCCAGCAGTTTATCAGGCAGGGTAGGCACTGAAGCTTTCTTT
- - TRBJ1-2 TRBV6-6 CASSYTENYGYTF TGTGCCAGCAGTTACACGGAGAACTATGGCTACACCTTC
- - TRBJ1-5 TRBV19 CASRRGDSNQPQHF TGTGCCAGTAGGCGGGGGGATAGCAATCAGCCCCAGCATTTT
once - TRBJ2-5 TRBV7-7 CASSLASEETQYF TGTGCCAGCAGCTTGGCTAGCGAAGAGACCCAGTACTTC
- - TRBJ1-2 TRBV6-5 CASSYVDNYGYTF TGTGCCAGCAGTTACGTGGACAACTATGGCTACACCTTC
- TRBD1 TRBJ2-2 TRBV7-9 CASSTRSGGGELFF TGTGCCAGCAGCACCCGCTCAGGGGGCGGGGAGCTGTTTTTT
- - TRBJ2-2 TRBV5-4 CASSGQGGTGELFF TGTGCCAGCAGCGGACAGGGAGGGACCGGGGAGCTGTTTTTT
- TRBD1 TRBJ1-4 TRBV6-4 CASSDSGTAGEKLFF TGTGCCAGCAGTGACTCCGGGACAGCCGGGGAAAAACTGTTTTTT
once - TRBJ1-2 TRBV10-3 CATSPGVSYGYTF TGTGCCACCTCACCGGGGGTAAGCTATGGCTACACCTTC
- TRBD2 TRBJ2-3 TRBV5-4 CASSFFTLAADTQYF TGTGCCAGCAGCTTTTTTACCCTAGCGGCTGATACGCAGTATTTT
- TRBD2 TRBJ2-2 TRBV2 CASGAAGAFTGELFF TGTGCCAGCGGCGCAGCGGGAGCCTTCACCGGGGAGCTGTTTTTT
- - TRBJ1-2 TRBV6-6 CASYTAGTGAYTF TGTGCCAGCTACACCGCCGGGACCGGGGCCTACACCTTC
- TRBD2 TRBJ2-7 TRBV4-2 CASSQGFSGGYEQYF TGTGCCAGCAGCCAAGGTTTCTCGGGAGGCTACGAGCAGTACTTC
- - TRBJ2-1 TRBV20-1 CRDRDYNEQFF TGCCGGGACCGAGACTACAATGAGCAGTTCTTC
- - TRBJ2-2 TRBV7-9 CALSGTGELFF TGTGCCCTGTCGGGCACCGGGGAGCTGTTTTTT
few - TRBJ1-3 TRBV19 CASSVPGRSGNTIYF TGTGCCAGTAGTGTACCGGGGCGGTCTGGAAACACCATATATTTT